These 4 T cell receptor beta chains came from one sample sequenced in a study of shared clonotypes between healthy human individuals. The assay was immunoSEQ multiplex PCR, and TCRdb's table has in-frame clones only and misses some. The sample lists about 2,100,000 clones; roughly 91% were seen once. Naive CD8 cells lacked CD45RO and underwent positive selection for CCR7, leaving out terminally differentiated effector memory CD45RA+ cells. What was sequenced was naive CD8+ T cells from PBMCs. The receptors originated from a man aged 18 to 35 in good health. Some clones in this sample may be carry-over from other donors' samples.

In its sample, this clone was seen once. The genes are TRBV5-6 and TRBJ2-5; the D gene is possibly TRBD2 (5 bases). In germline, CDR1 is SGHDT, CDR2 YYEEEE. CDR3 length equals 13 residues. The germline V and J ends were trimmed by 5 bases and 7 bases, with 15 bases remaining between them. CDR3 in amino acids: CASSRTAVGTQYF. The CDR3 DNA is TGTGCCAGCAGTCGGACTGCGGTGGGGACCCAGTACTTC.

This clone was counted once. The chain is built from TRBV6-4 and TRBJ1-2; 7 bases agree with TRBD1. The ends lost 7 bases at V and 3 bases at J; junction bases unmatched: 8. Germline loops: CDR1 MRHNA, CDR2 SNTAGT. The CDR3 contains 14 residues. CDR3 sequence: CASIQGSEDYGYTF. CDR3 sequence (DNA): TGTGCCAGCATACAGGGGAGCGAAGACTATGGCTACACCTTC.

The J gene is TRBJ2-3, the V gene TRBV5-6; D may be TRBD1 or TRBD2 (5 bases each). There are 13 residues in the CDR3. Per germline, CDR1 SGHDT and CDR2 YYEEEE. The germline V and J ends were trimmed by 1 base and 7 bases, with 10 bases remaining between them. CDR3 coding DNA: TGTGCCAGCAGCTTGTTAGGGGAGTATACGCAGTATTTT. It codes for CASSLLGEYTQYF.

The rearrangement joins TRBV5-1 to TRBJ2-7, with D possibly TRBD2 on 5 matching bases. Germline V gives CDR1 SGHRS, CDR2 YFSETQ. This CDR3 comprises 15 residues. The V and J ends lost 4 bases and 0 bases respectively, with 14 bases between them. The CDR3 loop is CASSGTSGPSYEQYF. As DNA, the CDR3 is TGCGCCAGCAGCGGAACTAGTGGCCCCTCCTACGAGCAGTACTTC.